The 21 T cell receptor beta chains presented below share a single source sample, sequenced in a study of T cell clonotyping in hematopoietic cell transplantation (dated by TCRdb to the early 2020s). Reading the label with the study, this specimen's time point is: recipient sample about 28 days before transplant, after cytoreduction. The library came from the immunoSEQ multiplex PCR assay. This immuneACCESS table, as held by TCRdb, lists in-frame sequences with V and J called but not all clones. Of the missing ones, under half trace to an unresolved V gene in checked studies; the others have no known cause. Counted in this sample were some 49,000 clones; around 86% of them appeared once. The ten largest clones take up 5.9% of the sample. The sequencing used peripheral blood mononuclear cells, collected before stem cell transplant. Receptors originate from a man aged 55-75 years with biphenotypic leukemia. Some clones in this sample may be carry-over from other donors' samples.

The V call is TRBV10-3, the J call TRBJ2-5; possibly TRBD1 or TRBD2 for D (5 bases each). The V end was cut by 6 bases, the J end by 5 bases, with 10 bases between. In germline, CDR1 is ENHRY, CDR2 SYGVKD. This CDR3 comprises 12 residues. The CDR3 is CAISRGGETQYF. Written as DNA, the CDR3 is TGTGCCATCAGCCGGGGCGGGGAGACCCAGTACTTC.

The rearrangement uses TRBV30 and TRBJ1-2; D call uncertain. Germline CDR1 GTSNPN, CDR2 SVGIG (reference sequence). This CDR3 is 12 amino acids long. Between the trimmed V and J ends, which lost 0 bases and 4 bases, there was a span of 6 bases. CDR3 protein: CAWSVPRYGYTF. As DNA, the CDR3 is TGTGCCTGGAGTGTACCCCGCTATGGCTACACCTTC.

V gene TRBV4-1 combines with J gene TRBJ1-3, with D hard to call. The CDR3 is 13 amino acids. CDR1 is MGHRA, CDR2 YSYEKL, per germline. Trimming pared 5 bases from V and 2 bases from J, leaving 7 bases between. The CDR3 region has the DNA TGCGCCAGCAGCGGTGTACCTGGAAACACCATATATTTT. Protein product: CASSGVPGNTIYF.

The chain recombines TRBV5-1 with TRBJ2-7; 10 bases align to TRBD1. Per the germline V gene, CDR1 is SGHRS and CDR2 is YFSETQ. After removal of 4 bases from V and 6 bases from J, the junction contained 7 bases not matched to a gene. This CDR3 is 14 amino acids long. In DNA, the CDR3 is TGCGCCAGCAGCGGGGACAGGGGCACTCTCGAGCAGTACTTC. Encoded protein: CASSGDRGTLEQYF.

The chain joins TRBV2 to TRBJ2-2, with TRBD1 identical over 8 bases. From germline, CDR1 is SNHLY and CDR2 FYNNEI. The trim removed 5 bases at V and 5 bases at J, leaving 10 bases unmatched. The CDR3 has 16 amino acids. CDR3: CASSYTGGPTTGELFF. Here the CDR3 DNA reads TGTGCCAGCAGTTACACAGGGGGGCCCACAACCGGGGAGCTGTTTTTT. The full variable domain, its missing parts supplied by reference TRBV2 and TRBJ2-2, is EPEVTQTPSHQVTQMGQEVILRCVPISNHLYFYWYRQILGQKVEFLVSFYNNEISEKSEIFDDQFSVERPDGSNFTLKIRSTKLEDSAMYFCASSYTGGPTTGELFFGEGSRLTVL.

The chain couples TRBV6-5 to TRBJ2-1; no reliable D call. This CDR3 contains 15 residues. V was clipped by 2 bases and J by 0 bases, with 8 bases between them. The germline gives CDR1 MNHEY, CDR2 SVGAGI. In DNA form, the CDR3 reads TGTGCCAGCAGTTACGGGGTGTCCTCCTACAATGAGCAGTTCTTC. Translation gives CASSYGVSSYNEQFF.

V usage is TRBV27 and J usage is TRBJ2-5; the D is unclear. The V end was cut by 6 bases, the J end by 2 bases, with 4 bases between. Germline V gives CDR1 MNHEY, CDR2 SMNVEV (reference sequence). This CDR3 is 11 amino acids long. CDR3 sequence (DNA): TGTGCCAGCAGGAATCAAGAGACCCAGTACTTC. Amino acid sequence: CASRNQETQYF.

The chain recombines TRBV11-2 with TRBJ1-5; 10 positions agree with TRBD1. The CDR3 is made up of 16 amino acids. Germline V gene lookup returns CDR1 SGHAT and CDR2 FQNNGV. V dropped 5 bases and J dropped 7; count of bases not matched to a gene: 11. The CDR3 loop reads CASSVTGTGEGQPQHF. The CDR3 region has the DNA TGTGCCAGCAGCGTAACCGGGACAGGGGAAGGACAGCCCCAGCATTTT.

V is TRBV11-3 and J is TRBJ2-7; D call uncertain. Germline V gives CDR1 SGHNT, CDR2 YENEEA. The CDR3 consists of 13 residues. Trimming removed 5 bases at V and 2 bases at J, with 10 bases between. CDR3 region: CASSPPGAYEQYF. The CDR3 bases are TGTGCCAGCAGCCCCCCAGGAGCCTACGAGCAGTACTTC.

The CDR3 coding sequence is TGTGCCAGCAGCGTAGAGACAGGGATCTCACCTCGGGATGAGCAGTTCTTC. Amino acids: CASSVETGISPRDEQFF. The rearrangement joins TRBV9 to TRBJ2-1, with 7 bases matching TRBD1. The V and J ends lost 0 bases and 8 bases, in that order; junction bases with no gene match: 14. The CDR3 is 17 amino acids. Germline-derived CDR1 and CDR2 are SGDLS and YYNGEE.

This rearrangement joins TRBV28 to TRBJ2-1; D may be TRBD1 (5 bases). Trimming removed 6 bases from V and 11 bases from J, with 11 bases in between. In germline, CDR1 is MDHEN, CDR2 SYDVKM. The CDR3 contains 11 residues. The CDR3 reads CASRTEAQQFF. In DNA, the CDR3 is TGTGCCAGCAGGACAGAAGCCCAGCAGTTCTTC.

This chain connects TRBV6-5 to TRBJ1-1, with TRBD1 identical over 7 bases. CDR3 length: 12 amino acids. V trimming: 6 bases; J trimming: 5 bases; junction bases outside the gene matches: 3. Germline V gene sequence: CDR1 MNHEY, CDR2 SVGAGI. CDR3 residues: CASSMTGTEAFF. The CDR3 coding sequence is TGTGCCAGCAGCATGACAGGGACTGAAGCTTTCTTT.

J is TRBJ2-3 and V is TRBV25-1; TRBD2 agrees at 8 bases. The V segment lost 1 base and the J segment 6 bases; nucleotides outside the gene matches: 9. The CDR3 runs to 16 residues. Per germline, CDR1 MGHDK and CDR2 SYGVNS. The CDR3 protein is CASSELASGLSDTQYF. The CDR3 region has the DNA TGTGCCAGCAGTGAATTGGCTAGCGGGTTATCGGATACGCAGTATTTT.

The chain uses TRBV29-1 and TRBJ2-7, with D possibly called TRBD1 or TRBD2 (6 bases each). Per germline, CDR1 SQVTM and CDR2 ANQGSEA. V lost 1 base and J lost 6, with 16 bases in between. This CDR3 comprises 14 residues. This chain's CDR3 is CSVEGAGEVGEQYF. In DNA form, the CDR3 reads TGCAGCGTTGAAGGGGCAGGGGAGGTAGGCGAGCAGTACTTC.

The V gene is TRBV9, the J gene TRBJ2-1, with D tentatively TRBD1 or TRBD2 (5 bases each). CDR1 is SGDLS and CDR2 is YYNGEE in the germline V gene. Trimming took 0 bases from V and 2 from J, leaving 9 bases between them. The CDR3 runs to 15 residues. In DNA, the CDR3 is TGTGCCAGCAGCGTAGAACCGGGACCCTACAATGAGCAGTTCTTC. As protein: CASSVEPGPYNEQFF.

The gene calls are TRBV5-1 and TRBJ2-5; 10 bases are a match to TRBD2. The CDR3 spans 16 residues. The germline V gene has CDR1 SGHRS and CDR2 YFSETQ. V lost 3 bases to trimming and J lost 5 bases; unmatched junction nucleotides: 10. The CDR3 coding sequence is TGCGCCAGCAGCTGGGGGCTAGCGGGAGATGGGGAGACCCAGTACTTC. Translation gives CASSWGLAGDGETQYF.

The V and J genes are TRBV5-5 and TRBJ1-2; 7 bases align to TRBD1. V was clipped by 4 bases and J by 4 bases; unmatched bases: 10. The CDR3 is made up of 15 amino acids. Per the germline V gene, CDR1 is SGHKS and CDR2 is YYEKEE (reference sequence). CDR3 amino acids: CASSDPSGGAYGYTF. CDR3 DNA: TGTGCCAGCAGCGACCCCTCAGGGGGAGCCTATGGCTACACCTTC. Looking up the rest from reference TRBV5-5 and TRBJ1-2 gives the full variable domain: DAGVTQSPTHLIKTRGQQVTLRCSPISGHKSVSWYQQVLGQGPQFIFQYYEKEERGRGNFPDRFSARQFPNYSSELNVNALLLGDSALYLCASSDPSGGAYGYTFGSGTRLTVV.

The chain uses TRBV6-5 and TRBJ2-3; TRBD1 might be the D (5 bases). Germline V lookup: CDR1 MNHEY, CDR2 SVGAGI. The CDR3 consists of 13 residues. The germline V and J ends were trimmed by 7 bases and 2 bases, with 10 bases remaining between them. Written as DNA, the CDR3 is TGTGCCAGCACCGACAGAATCACAGATACGCAGTATTTT. This gives the protein CASTDRITDTQYF.

This clone was seen once. The chain uses TRBV28 and TRBJ1-5; D remains ambiguous. The CDR3 length is 13 residues. V lost 5 bases and J 4 bases, leaving 9 bases between the germline ends. Germline CDR1 reads MDHEN; CDR2 reads SYDVKM. CDR3 protein: CASSLQWNQPQHF. The CDR3 nucleotides are TGTGCCAGCAGTCTACAGTGGAATCAGCCCCAGCATTTT.

The genes are TRBV28 and TRBJ2-7; D uncertain. The germline V gene encodes CDR1 MDHEN and CDR2 SYDVKM. With 2 bases removed from V and 0 bases from J, the gap between germline ends came to 5 bases. The CDR3 has 13 amino acids. The CDR3 protein is CASSLIHSYEQYF. The CDR3, as DNA: TGTGCCAGCAGTTTAATCCACTCCTACGAGCAGTACTTC.

The chain links TRBV19 to TRBJ2-3, with 9 bases identical to TRBD2. Unmatched junction bases numbered 7, after V lost 3 bases and J lost 3 bases. Germline V CDR1 and CDR2: LNHDA, SQIVND (reference sequence). There are 16 residues in the CDR3. The CDR3 here is CASSMGDSGRTDTQYF. The CDR3 region has the DNA TGTGCCAGTAGTATGGGGGATAGCGGGAGAACAGATACGCAGTATTTT.